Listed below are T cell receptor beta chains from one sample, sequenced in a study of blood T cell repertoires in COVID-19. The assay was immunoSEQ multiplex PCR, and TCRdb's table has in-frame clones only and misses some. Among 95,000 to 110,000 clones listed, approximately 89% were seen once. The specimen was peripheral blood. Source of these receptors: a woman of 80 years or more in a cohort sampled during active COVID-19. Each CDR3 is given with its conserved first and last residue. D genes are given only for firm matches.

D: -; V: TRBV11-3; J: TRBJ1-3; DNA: TGTGCCAGCAGCTTAGGAACCGGACAGCCAGGAGCTGGAAACACCATATATTTT; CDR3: CASSLGTGQPGAGNTIYF
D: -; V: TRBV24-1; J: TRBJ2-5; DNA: TGTGCCACCAGTGATGCGGGGTCCCAAGAGACCCAGTACTTC; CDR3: CATSDAGSQETQYF
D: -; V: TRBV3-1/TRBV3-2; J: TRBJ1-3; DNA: TGTGCCAGCAGCCAAGATTGGCGAGGTGGAAACACCATATATTTT; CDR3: CASSQDWRGGNTIYF
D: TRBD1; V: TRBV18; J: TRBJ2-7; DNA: TGTGCCAGCTCACCGGGACAGGGGAGTCTCTCCTACGAGCAGTACTTC; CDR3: CASSPGQGSLSYEQYF
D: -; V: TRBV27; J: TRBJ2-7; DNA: TGTGCCAGCAGTTTAGCTACAGGCTCCTACGAGCAGTACTTC; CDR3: CASSLATGSYEQYF
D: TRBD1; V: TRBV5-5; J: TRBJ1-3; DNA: TGTGCCAGCAGCGCGGCCGGGACAGTTGGAAACACCATATATTTT; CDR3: CASSAAGTVGNTIYF
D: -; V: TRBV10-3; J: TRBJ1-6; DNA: TGTGCCATCAGTCAGGGGACCGCTTCACCCCTCCACTTT; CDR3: CAISQGTASPLHF
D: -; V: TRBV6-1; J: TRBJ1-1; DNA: TGTGCCAGCAGTGACGGGGGAGGGAACACTGAAGCTTTCTTT; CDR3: CASSDGGGNTEAFF
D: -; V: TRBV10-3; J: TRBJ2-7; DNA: TGTGCCATCGTCCGGGGTAGCGGTGCCTACGAGCAGTACTTC; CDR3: CAIVRGSGAYEQYF
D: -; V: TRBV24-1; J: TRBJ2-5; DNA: TGTGCCACCAGTGACTCGGTCGAGACCCAGTACTTC; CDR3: CATSDSVETQYF
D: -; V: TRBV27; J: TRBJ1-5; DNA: TGTGCCAGCAGTCCCGACGGTCGTGGGGGAGGGCCCCAGCATTTT; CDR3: CASSPDGRGGGPQHF
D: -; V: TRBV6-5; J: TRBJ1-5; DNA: TGTGCCAGCAGTTACGTTTCAGGCCCCAATCAGCCCCAGCATTTT; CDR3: CASSYVSGPNQPQHF
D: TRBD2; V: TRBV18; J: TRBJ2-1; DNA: TGTGCCAGCTCACGATTCCTAGCGGGGGAGTCCTACAATGAGCAGTTCTTC; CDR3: CASSRFLAGESYNEQFF
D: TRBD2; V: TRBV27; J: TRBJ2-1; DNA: TGTGCCAGCAGGCAGCGGGCTAGCGGATACAATGAGCAGTTCTTC; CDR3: CASRQRASGYNEQFF
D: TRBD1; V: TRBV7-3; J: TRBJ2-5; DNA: TGTGCCAGCAGCTCACCGGGACAGGGAGAGACCCAGTACTTC; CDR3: CASSSPGQGETQYF
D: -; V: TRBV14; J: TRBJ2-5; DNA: TGTGCCAGCAGCCAAGAGCGTGATGCGGAGACCCAGTACTTC; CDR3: CASSQERDAETQYF
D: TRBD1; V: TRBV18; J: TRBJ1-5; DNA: TGTGCCAGCTCACTTCGGGACAGCAGAGGATCTAATCAGCCCCAGCATTTT; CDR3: CASSLRDSRGSNQPQHF
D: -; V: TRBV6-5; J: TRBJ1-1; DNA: TGTGCCAGCAGTTACGGGCGAATGAACACTGAAGCTTTCTTT; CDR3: CASSYGRMNTEAFF
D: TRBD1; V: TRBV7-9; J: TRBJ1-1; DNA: TGTGCCAGCAGCGGACAGGGTGGGTTATACACTGAAGCTTTCTTT; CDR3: CASSGQGGLYTEAFF
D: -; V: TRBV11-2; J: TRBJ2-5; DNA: TGTGCCAGCAGCGCGGGACGGATGTACCAAGAGACCCAGTACTTC; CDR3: CASSAGRMYQETQYF
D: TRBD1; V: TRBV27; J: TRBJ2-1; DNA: TGTGCCAGCAGTTTTTTACAGGGGGCCTCCTACAATGAGCAGTTCTTC; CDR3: CASSFLQGASYNEQFF
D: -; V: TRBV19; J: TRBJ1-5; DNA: TGTGCCAGTAATGAAATCGGGGTTAGCAATCAGCCCCAGCATTTT; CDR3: CASNEIGVSNQPQHF
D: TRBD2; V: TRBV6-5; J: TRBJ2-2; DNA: TGTGCCAGCAAACTAGCGGGGTACACCGGGGAGCTGTTTTTT; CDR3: CASKLAGYTGELFF